Listed below are T cell receptor beta chains from one sample, sequenced in a study of blood T cell repertoires in COVID-19. Data came from immunoSEQ multiplex PCR; TCRdb stores just in-frame clones and leaves some out. The sample carries about 140,000 clones, 77% recorded once. Sequencing input: peripheral blood. These receptors originate from a woman in her 50s with active or convalescent COVID-19. The CDR3 runs from the conserved cysteine through the conserved F or W. The D gene is left open where the match is weak. The size entry is marked missing in some rows and otherwise reads once, few, many or a size class.

v_gene	abundance	d_gene	j_gene	CDR3aa	CDR3nt
TRBV6-5	once	TRBD1	TRBJ1-2	CASSPGQRVGYTF	TGTGCCAGCAGTCCGGGACAGAGGGTTGGCTACACCTTC
TRBV19	-	-	TRBJ2-7	CASSTARQSAYEQYF	TGTGCCAGTAGTACCGCTCGACAGTCGGCCTACGAGCAGTACTTC
TRBV2	-	TRBD2	TRBJ2-2	CASSDPRGTSGTNTGELFF	TGTGCCAGCAGTGACCCCCGGGGGACTAGCGGGACGAACACCGGGGAGCTGTTTTTT
TRBV7-2	-	TRBD1	TRBJ1-2	CASSPRDSLYGYTF	TGTGCCAGCTCGCCGAGGGACAGTCTCTATGGCTACACCTTC
TRBV5-1	-	TRBD2	TRBJ2-3	CASSLETSGRGYF	TGCGCCAGCAGCTTGGAAACTAGCGGCCGGGGGTATTTT
TRBV2	-	-	TRBJ1-6	CASRETGSSYNSPLHF	TGTGCCAGCAGGGAGACGGGAAGCTCCTATAATTCACCCCTCCACTTT
TRBV7-2	few	TRBD1	TRBJ1-4	CASSPGTGGIKSAEKLFF	TGTGCCAGCAGCCCCGGGACAGGGGGCATTAAATCGGCTGAAAAACTGTTTTTT
TRBV11-2	-	TRBD1	TRBJ1-1	CASSYRTGVGTEAFF	TGTGCCAGCAGCTACCGAACAGGGGTGGGCACTGAAGCTTTCTTT
TRBV30	-	TRBD1	TRBJ2-5	CAWSGWDRLGETQYF	TGTGCCTGGAGTGGCTGGGACAGGCTAGGAGAGACCCAGTACTTC
TRBV28	few	-	TRBJ1-2	CASSPPGSRNYGYTF	TGTGCCAGCAGCCCCCCCGGGAGTCGTAACTATGGCTACACCTTC
TRBV7-2	-	TRBD2	TRBJ2-1	CASSPGGDYNEQFF	TGTGCCAGCAGCCCGGGGGGGGACTACAATGAGCAGTTCTTC